The source of this T cell receptor beta chain is a study of T cell responses to AZD1222 COVID-19 vaccine. Sequencing was performed with immunoSEQ multiplex PCR; in TCRdb, only in-frame clones are kept and a portion is missing. The repertoire includes 140,000 to 150,000 clones, 92% of them detected once, and 3% to 4% sits in the top ten. The V end was cut by 3 bases, the J end by 10 bases, with 18 bases between. The germline CDR1 and CDR2 sequences are MDHEN and SYDVKM. CDR3 length equals 14 residues. The rearrangement uses TRBV28 and TRBJ1-1; maybe TRBD1 (5 bases). The material sequenced was peripheral blood, taken 28 days after the second AZD1222 dose. The TCR sequence derives from an adult who received the AZD1222 COVID-19 vaccine. CDR3 DNA sequence: TGTGCCAGCAGTTTTGGTGGTCGGACATGGCGAGCTTTCTTT. Protein sequence: CASSFGGRTWRAFF.